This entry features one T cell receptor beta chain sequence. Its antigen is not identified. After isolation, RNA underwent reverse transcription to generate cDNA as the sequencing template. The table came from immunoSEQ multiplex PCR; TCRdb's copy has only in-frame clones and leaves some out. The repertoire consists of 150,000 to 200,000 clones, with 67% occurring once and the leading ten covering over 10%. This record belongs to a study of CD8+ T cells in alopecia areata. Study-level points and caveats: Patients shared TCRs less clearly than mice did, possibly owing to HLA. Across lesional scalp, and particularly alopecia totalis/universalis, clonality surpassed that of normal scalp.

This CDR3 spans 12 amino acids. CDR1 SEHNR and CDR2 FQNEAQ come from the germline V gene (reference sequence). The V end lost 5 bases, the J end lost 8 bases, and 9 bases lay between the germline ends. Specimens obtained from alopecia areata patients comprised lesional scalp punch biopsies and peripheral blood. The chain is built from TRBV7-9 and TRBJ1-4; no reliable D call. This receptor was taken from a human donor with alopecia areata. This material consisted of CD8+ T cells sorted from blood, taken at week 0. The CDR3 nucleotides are TGTGCCAGCAGCGCAAACGGCGAAAAACTGTTTTTT. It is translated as CASSANGEKLFF.